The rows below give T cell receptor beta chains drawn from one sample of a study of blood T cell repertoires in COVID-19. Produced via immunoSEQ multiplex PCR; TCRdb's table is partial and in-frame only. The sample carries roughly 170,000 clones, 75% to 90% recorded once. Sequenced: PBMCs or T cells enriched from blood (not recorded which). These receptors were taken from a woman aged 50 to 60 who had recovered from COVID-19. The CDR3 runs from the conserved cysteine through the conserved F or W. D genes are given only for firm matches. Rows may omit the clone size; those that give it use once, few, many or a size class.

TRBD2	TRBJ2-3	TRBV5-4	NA	TGTGCCAGCAGTTTCCGGGGAGGGTTGACAGATACGCAGTATTTT	CASSFRGGLTDTQYF
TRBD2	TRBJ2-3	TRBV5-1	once	TGCGCCAGCAGCTCCGGGACTAGCGGAGACACAGATACGCAGTATTTT	CASSSGTSGDTDTQYF
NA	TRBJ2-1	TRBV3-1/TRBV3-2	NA	TGTGCCAGCAGCCAAACGACTCCTACGGAGCAGTTCTTC	CASSQTTPTEQFF
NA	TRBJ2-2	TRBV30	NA	TGTGCCTGGAGTGGGCCAGGGAGGACCGGGGAGCTGTTTTTT	CAWSGPGRTGELFF
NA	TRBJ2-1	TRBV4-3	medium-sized	TGCGCCAGCAGCCAAGGGGTGGGGCCCTACAATGAGCAGTTCTTC	CASSQGVGPYNEQFF
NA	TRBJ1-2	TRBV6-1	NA	TGTGCCAGCAGTGAAAGAGGAGGTGGCTTCCGATATTACTATGGCTACACCTTC	CASSERGGGFRYYYGYTF
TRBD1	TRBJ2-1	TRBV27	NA	TGTGCCAGCACTCCCTGGGCCGGGACAGCTTACAATGAGCAGTTCTTC	CASTPWAGTAYNEQFF
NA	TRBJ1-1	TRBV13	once	TGTGCCAGCAGGGCTCCCGGGAGCCAAGCTTTCTTT	CASRAPGSQAFF
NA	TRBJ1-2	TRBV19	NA	TGTGCCAGTAGTATGCCCTCGAAGACAGGAGTGAACTATGGCTACACCTTC	CASSMPSKTGVNYGYTF
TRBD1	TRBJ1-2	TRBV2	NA	TGTGCCAGCAGTGCGGACAGGGCTCAAGGCTACACCTTC	CASSADRAQGYTF
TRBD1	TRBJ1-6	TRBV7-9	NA	TGTGCCAGCAGTGACAGGGACTCACCCCTCCACTTT	CASSDRDSPLHF
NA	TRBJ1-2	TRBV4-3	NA	TGCGCCAGCAGCCAAGAAGGGCAGGGAGGAAACTATGGCTACACCTTC	CASSQEGQGGNYGYTF
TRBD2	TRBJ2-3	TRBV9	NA	TGTGCCAGCAGCGTCCAAGCGGGGGGGCCTATAGATACGCAGTATTTT	CASSVQAGGPIDTQYF
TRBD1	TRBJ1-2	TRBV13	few	TGTGCCAGCAGCTCACAGGGGGCCCGGGGCTACACCTTC	CASSSQGARGYTF
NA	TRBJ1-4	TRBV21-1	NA	TGTGCCAGCAGCAAAAGGGACAGGGGGGGCGGAAAACTGTTTTTT	CASSKRDRGGGKLFF
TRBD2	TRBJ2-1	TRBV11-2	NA	TGTGCCAGCAGCGATCTAGCGGGGGCGAACAATGAGCAGTTCTTC	CASSDLAGANNEQFF
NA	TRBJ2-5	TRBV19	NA	TGTGCCAGTAGTGGACAGCTCGGGGAAGAGACCCAGTACTTC	CASSGQLGEETQYF
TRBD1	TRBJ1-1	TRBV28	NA	TGTGCCAGCCTTACTGGGACAGGGCGAGTGGCTTTCTTT	CASLTGTGRVAFF
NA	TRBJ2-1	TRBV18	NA	TGTGCCAGCTCACCAGCAGACGGGGAGCAGTTCTTC	CASSPADGEQFF
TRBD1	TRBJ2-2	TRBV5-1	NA	TGCGCCAGCAGCCTCGGGCAGGGGGCCGGGGAGCTGTTTTTT	CASSLGQGAGELFF
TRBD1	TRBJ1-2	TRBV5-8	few	TGTGCCAGCAGCTTGGCCGGGGGACAGGGGACCCATAACTATGGCTACACCTTC	CASSLAGGQGTHNYGYTF
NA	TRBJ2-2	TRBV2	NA	TGTGCCAGCAGTGTCTTACAGAACACCGGGGAGCTGTTTTTT	CASSVLQNTGELFF
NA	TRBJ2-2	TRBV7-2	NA	TGTGCCAGCAGCCCAACCCAAGTGGCTCTCGGGGAGCTGTTTTTT	CASSPTQVALGELFF
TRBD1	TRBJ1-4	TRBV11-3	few	TGTGCCAGCAGCCCCAGGCAGGGGGCGCCCACTAATGAAAAACTGTTTTTT	CASSPRQGAPTNEKLFF
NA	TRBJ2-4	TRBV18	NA	TGTGCCAGCTCACCACCGACCTCTCCGGGAAACATTCAGTACTTC	CASSPPTSPGNIQYF
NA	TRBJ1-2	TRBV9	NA	TGTGCCAGCAGCGTAGCTGGACAGAGGCCCACCTTC	CASSVAGQRPTF
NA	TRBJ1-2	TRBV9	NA	TGTGCCAGCAGCGTAGGTGTCACGCGGAGGCCCGATGGCTACACCTTC	CASSVGVTRRPDGYTF
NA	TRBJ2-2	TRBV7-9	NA	TGTGCCAGCAGCCCCCCGGGGGATACCGGGGAGCTGTTTTTT	CASSPPGDTGELFF
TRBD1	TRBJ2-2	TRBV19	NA	TGTGCCAGTAGTAGGGACAGGGGATTTGCCGGGGAGCTGTTTTTT	CASSRDRGFAGELFF
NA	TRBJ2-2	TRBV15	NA	TGTGCCACCAGCAGAGATCTCACAAACACCGGGGAGCTGTTTTTT	CATSRDLTNTGELFF
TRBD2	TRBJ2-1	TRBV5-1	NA	TGCGCCAGCAGCCCCCCCTTAGCGGGAGGGGGGGATGAGCAGTTCTTC	CASSPPLAGGGDEQFF
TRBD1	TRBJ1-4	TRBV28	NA	TGTGCCAGCAGCGGCGGGGCGGACAGGTCTCGAGGGGAAAAACTGTTTTTT	CASSGGADRSRGEKLFF
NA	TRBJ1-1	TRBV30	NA	TGTGCCTGGAGTGTGGGGGGGGGACGGACTGAAGCTTTCTTT	CAWSVGGGRTEAFF
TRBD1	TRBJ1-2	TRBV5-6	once	TGTGCCAGCAGCCCCCGGACAGGAGGCTATGGCTACACCTTC	CASSPRTGGYGYTF
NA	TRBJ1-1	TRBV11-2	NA	TGTGCCAGCAGCTTACAGGACACTGAAGCTTTCTTT	CASSLQDTEAFF
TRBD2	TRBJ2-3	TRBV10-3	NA	TGTGCCATCAAGGGGGCTAGCGGGGTGTGGGATACGCAGTATTTT	CAIKGASGVWDTQYF
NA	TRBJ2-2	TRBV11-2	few	TGTGCCAGCAGCTCCGGCCCTAGCGACACCGGGGAGCTGTTTTTT	CASSSGPSDTGELFF
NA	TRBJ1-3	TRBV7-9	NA	TGTGCCAGCAGTTTAGGGGGGGAATCTGGAAACACCATATATTTT	CASSLGGESGNTIYF
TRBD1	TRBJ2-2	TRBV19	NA	TGTGCCAGTAGTGACAGGGGCAACACCGGGGAGCTGTTTTTT	CASSDRGNTGELFF
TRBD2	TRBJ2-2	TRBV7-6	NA	TGTGCCAGCAGCTCCTTTAGCGGGAGGGCCGGCACCGGGGAGCTGTTTTTT	CASSSFSGRAGTGELFF
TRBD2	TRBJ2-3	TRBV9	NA	TGTGCCAGCAGCCAAACCATCACGGGGGGGGCGCAGTATTTT	CASSQTITGGAQYF
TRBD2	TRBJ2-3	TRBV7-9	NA	TGTGCCAGCAGCTTAGTAGCGGGGGGGCCGGGCACAGATACGCAGTATTTT	CASSLVAGGPGTDTQYF
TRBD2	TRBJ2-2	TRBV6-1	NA	TGTGCCAGCAGTGAAGACGGGACTAGAGTTTACAAGAAGGCCGGGGAGCTGTTTTTT	CASSEDGTRVYKKAGELFF
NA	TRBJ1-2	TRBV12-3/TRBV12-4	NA	TGTGCCAGCACCTTCAGTTTATATGGCTACACCTTC	CASTFSLYGYTF
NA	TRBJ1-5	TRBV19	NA	TGTGCCAGTAGTTTCACAGGGAAACCTTTTGCGCCCCAGCATTTT	CASSFTGKPFAPQHF
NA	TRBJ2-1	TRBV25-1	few	TGTGCCAGCATGGAGATAAATGAGCAGTTCTTC	CASMEINEQFF